The 10 T cell receptor beta chains in this list originate from one sample, sequenced in a study of cytotoxic CD8 clonotypes in ibrutinib-treated CLL. Sequencing was performed with immunoSEQ multiplex PCR; in TCRdb, only in-frame clones are kept and a portion is missing. The data show around 140,000 clones, with approximately 75% seen just once and around 30% held by the top ten. The sample in question was PBMCs, obtained after 12 months of ibrutinib treatment. Source of these receptors: a human donor with chronic lymphocytic leukemia.

This chain links TRBV7-9 with TRBJ1-2, with 8 nucleotides matching TRBD1. Germline V CDR1 and CDR2: SEHNR, FQNEAQ (reference sequence). V shed 2 bases, J shed 4 bases, and the junction held 12 bases outside the gene matches. The CDR3 loop spans 17 amino acids. The CDR3 sequence: CASSLMGTGSFFYGYTF. CDR3 bases: TGTGCCAGCAGCTTAATGGGGACAGGCTCTTTTTTCTATGGCTACACCTTC.

The chain couples TRBV7-6 to TRBJ1-1; the D is unclear. CDR3 size: 17 residues. CDR1 and CDR2 from the germline V gene are SGHVS and FNYEAQ. V lost 0 bases to trimming and J lost 1 base, with 15 bases between them. CDR3 sequence (DNA): TGTGCCAGCAGCTTAGCGCTCGCAGAATTATCGAACACTGAAGCTTTCTTT. Translated, it gives CASSLALAELSNTEAFF.

J is TRBJ1-2 and V is TRBV6-6; 8 bases are shared with TRBD1. Unmatched junction bases numbered 10, after V lost 6 bases and J lost 1 base. The CDR3 contains 16 residues. Germline V CDR1 and CDR2: MNHNY, SVGAGI (reference sequence). Here the CDR3 reads CASRERQGSHNYGYTF. CDR3 coding DNA: TGTGCCAGCAGGGAACGACAGGGGTCCCATAACTATGGCTACACCTTC.

The V call is TRBV5-1, the J call TRBJ1-2; D remains unclear. V dropped 1 base and J dropped 2 bases, with 9 bases sitting between them. The CDR3 totals 14 residues. Germline V CDR1 and CDR2: SGHRS, YFSETQ. The CDR3 region is CASSLNDINYGYTF. The DNA of the CDR3 is TGCGCCAGCAGCTTGAACGACATAAACTATGGCTACACCTTC. Combining the CDR3 with reference TRBV5-1 and TRBJ1-2 gives the whole variable domain KAGVTQTPRYLIKTRGQQVTLSCSPISGHRSVSWYQQTPGQGLQFLFEYFSETQRNKGNFPGRFSGRQFSNSRSEMNVSTLELGDSALYLCASSLNDINYGYTFGSGTRLTVV.

The chain uses TRBV7-9 and TRBJ1-5, with 10 bases matching TRBD1. Germline V CDR1 and CDR2: SEHNR, FQNEAQ (reference sequence). Losses at the gene ends were 5 bases for V and 7 bases for J; bases not matched to a gene: 5. This CDR3 region has 14 residues. DNA of the CDR3: TGTGCCAGCAGCCCTGGACAGGGGGAACAGCCCCAGCATTTT. Protein product: CASSPGQGEQPQHF.

The V and J genes are TRBV7-2 and TRBJ2-3; the D is unclear. The germline V and J ends were trimmed by 3 bases and 1 base, with 5 bases remaining between them. The germline V gene has CDR1 SGHTA and CDR2 FQGNSA. The CDR3 sequence is 13 residues long. For the CDR3, the DNA is TGTGCCAGCAGCTTGTGGGGCACAGATACGCAGTATTTT. It yields the protein CASSLWGTDTQYF.

This clone occurred many times. The chain links TRBV28 to TRBJ1-5; D is possibly TRBD1 (5 bases). V was pared by 5 bases and J by 2 bases, with 10 bases between. Germline V lookup: CDR1 MDHEN, CDR2 SYDVKM. The CDR3 loop spans 14 amino acids. CDR3 protein: CASSPQGGNQPQHF. The CDR3 DNA follows: TGTGCCAGCAGTCCTCAGGGAGGCAATCAGCCCCAGCATTTT.

There are a few counts of this clone. The chain carries TRBV7-9 and TRBJ2-1; tentatively, D is TRBD2 (5 bases). Germline V gene data show CDR1 as SEHNR and CDR2 as FQNEAQ (reference sequence). CDR3 size: 12 residues. V dropped 5 bases and J dropped 8 bases, with 10 bases sitting between them. This CDR3 reads CASSRAVDEQFF. The CDR3, as DNA: TGTGCCAGCAGCCGAGCGGTCGATGAGCAGTTCTTC.

This sequence joins TRBV5-1 and TRBJ2-5; perhaps TRBD1 as D (6 bases). The J call is doubtful: the DNA matches TRBJ2-7 better. Germline assignment: CDR1 SGHRS and CDR2 YFSETQ. This CDR3 has 16 residues. CDR3 coding DNA: TGCGCCAGCAGCTCACCCGCTCAGACAGGAATATACGAGCAGTACTTC. Translation gives CASSSPAQTGIYEQYF.

This chain uses TRBV4-2 with TRBJ2-5; D uncertain. The germline V gene has CDR1 LGHNA and CDR2 YNFKEQ. The CDR3 runs 12 residues. V shed 1 base and J shed 4 bases, with 4 bases lying between them. DNA for the CDR3: TGTGCCAGCAGCCAAGTCGCAGAGACCCAGTACTTC. Its translation: CASSQVAETQYF.